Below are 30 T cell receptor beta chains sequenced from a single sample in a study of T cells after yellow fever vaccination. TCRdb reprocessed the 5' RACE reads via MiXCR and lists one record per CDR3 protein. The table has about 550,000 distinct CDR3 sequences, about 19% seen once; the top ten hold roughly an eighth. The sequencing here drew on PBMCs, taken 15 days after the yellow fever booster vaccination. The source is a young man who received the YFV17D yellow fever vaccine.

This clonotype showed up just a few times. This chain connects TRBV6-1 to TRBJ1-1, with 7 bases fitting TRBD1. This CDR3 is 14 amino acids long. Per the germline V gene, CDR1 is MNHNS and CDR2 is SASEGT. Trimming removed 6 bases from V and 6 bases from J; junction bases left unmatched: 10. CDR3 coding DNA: TGTGCCAGCAGACAGGGCGACAGGGTCGCTGAAGCTTTCTTT. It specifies CASRQGDRVAEAFF.

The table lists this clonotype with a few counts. The CDR3 loop is CSARTARLAGATDTQYF. CDR3 coding DNA: TGCAGTGCCCGTACGGCGAGGCTAGCGGGAGCGACAGATACGCAGTATTTT. The rearrangement uses TRBV20-1 and TRBJ2-3; 10 bases agree with TRBD2. Germline CDR1 is DFQATT and CDR2 is SNEGSKA (reference sequence). The J segment lost 3 bases and the V segment lost 6 bases, leaving 15 bases of the junction unmatched. This CDR3 is 17 amino acids long.

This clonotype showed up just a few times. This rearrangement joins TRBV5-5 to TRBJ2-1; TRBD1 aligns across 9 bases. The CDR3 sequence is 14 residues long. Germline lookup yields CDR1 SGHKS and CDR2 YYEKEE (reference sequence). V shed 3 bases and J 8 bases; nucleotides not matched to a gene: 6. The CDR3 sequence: CASSSQDRGDEQFF. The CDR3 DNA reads TGTGCCAGCAGCTCTCAAGACAGGGGGGATGAGCAGTTCTTC.

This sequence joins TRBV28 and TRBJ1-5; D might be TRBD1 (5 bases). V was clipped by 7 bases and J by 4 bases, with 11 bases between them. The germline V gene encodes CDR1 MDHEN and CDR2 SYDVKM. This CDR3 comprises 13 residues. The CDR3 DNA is TGTGCCAGCAACACAGGACCTAATCAGCCCCAGCATTTT. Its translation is CASNTGPNQPQHF.

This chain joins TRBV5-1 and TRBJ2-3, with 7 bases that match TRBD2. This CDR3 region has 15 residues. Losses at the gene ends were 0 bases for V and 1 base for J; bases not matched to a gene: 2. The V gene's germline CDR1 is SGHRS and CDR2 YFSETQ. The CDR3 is CASSLDTSGTDTQYF. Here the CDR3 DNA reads TGCGCCAGCAGCTTGGATACTAGCGGCACAGATACGCAGTATTTT.

The CDR3 reads CSARAGGDEQYF. CDR3 nucleotide sequence: TGCAGTGCTAGAGCCGGGGGCGACGAGCAGTACTTC. This chain joins TRBV20-1 and TRBJ2-7, with D tentatively TRBD1 or TRBD2 (6 bases each). Looked up from germline, CDR1 is DFQATT and CDR2 is SNEGSKA (reference sequence). The CDR3 has 12 amino acids. Trimming stripped 1 base from V and 5 bases from J, with 9 bases between.

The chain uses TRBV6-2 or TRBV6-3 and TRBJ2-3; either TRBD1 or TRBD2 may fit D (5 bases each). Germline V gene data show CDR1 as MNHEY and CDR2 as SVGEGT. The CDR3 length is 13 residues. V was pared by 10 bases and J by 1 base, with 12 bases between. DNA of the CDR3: TGTGCCACCGAAAGGGGAGGCACAGATACGCAGTATTTT. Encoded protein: CATERGGTDTQYF.

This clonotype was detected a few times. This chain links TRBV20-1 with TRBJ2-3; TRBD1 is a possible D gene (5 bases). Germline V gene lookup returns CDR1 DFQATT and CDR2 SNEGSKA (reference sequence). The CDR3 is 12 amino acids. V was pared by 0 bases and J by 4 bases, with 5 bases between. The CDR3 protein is CSAREQADTQYF. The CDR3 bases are TGCAGTGCTAGAGAACAGGCAGATACGCAGTATTTT.

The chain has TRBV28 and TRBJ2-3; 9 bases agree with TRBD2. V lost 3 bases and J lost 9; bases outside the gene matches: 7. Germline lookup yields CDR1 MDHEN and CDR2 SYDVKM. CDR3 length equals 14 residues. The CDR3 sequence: CASSLVAGDRTQYF. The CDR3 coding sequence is TGTGCCAGCAGTTTGGTAGCGGGAGATAGAACGCAGTATTTT. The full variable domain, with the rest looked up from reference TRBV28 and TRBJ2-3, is DVKVTQSSRYLVKRTGEKVFLECVQDMDHENMFWYRQDPGLGLRLIYFSYDVKMKEKGDIPEGYSVSREKKERFSLILESASTNQTSMYLCASSLVAGDRTQYFGPGTRLTVL.

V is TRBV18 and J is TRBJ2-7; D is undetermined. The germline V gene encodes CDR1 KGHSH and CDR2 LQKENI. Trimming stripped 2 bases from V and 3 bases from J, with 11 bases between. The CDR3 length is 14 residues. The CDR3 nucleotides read TGTGCCAGCTCACCAAGCATGGACGGCTACGAGCAGTACTTC. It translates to CASSPSMDGYEQYF. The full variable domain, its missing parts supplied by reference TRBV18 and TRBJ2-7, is NAGVMQNPRHLVRRRGQEARLRCSPMKGHSHVYWYRQLPEEGLKFMVYLQKENIIDESGMPKERFSAEFPKEGPSILRIQQVVRGDSAAYFCASSPSMDGYEQYFGPGTRLTVT.

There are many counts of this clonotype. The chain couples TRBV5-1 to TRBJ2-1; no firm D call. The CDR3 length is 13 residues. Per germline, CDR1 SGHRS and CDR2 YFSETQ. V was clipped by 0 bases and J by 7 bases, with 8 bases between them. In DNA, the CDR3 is TGCGCCAGCAGCTTGGCCCCGGCTAATGAGCAGTTCTTC. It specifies CASSLAPANEQFF.

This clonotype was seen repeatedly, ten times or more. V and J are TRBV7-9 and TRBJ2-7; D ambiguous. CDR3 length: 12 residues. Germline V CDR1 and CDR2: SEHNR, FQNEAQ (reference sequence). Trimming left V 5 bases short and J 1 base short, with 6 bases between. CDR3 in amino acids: CASSSRSYEQYF. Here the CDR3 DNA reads TGTGCCAGCAGCAGCCGTTCCTACGAGCAGTACTTC. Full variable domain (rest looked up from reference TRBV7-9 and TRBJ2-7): DTGVSQNPRHKITKRGQNVTFRCDPISEHNRLYWYRQTLGQGPEFLTYFQNEAQLEKSRLLSDRFSAERPKGSFSTLEIQRTEQGDSAMYLCASSSRSYEQYFGPGTRLTVT.

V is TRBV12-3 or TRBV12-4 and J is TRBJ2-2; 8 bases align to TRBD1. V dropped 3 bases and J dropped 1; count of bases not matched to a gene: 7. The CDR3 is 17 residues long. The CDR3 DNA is TGTGCCAGCAGTTTCCTGACAGGGGAGCTGAACACCGGGGAGCTGTTTTTT. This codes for CASSFLTGELNTGELFF.

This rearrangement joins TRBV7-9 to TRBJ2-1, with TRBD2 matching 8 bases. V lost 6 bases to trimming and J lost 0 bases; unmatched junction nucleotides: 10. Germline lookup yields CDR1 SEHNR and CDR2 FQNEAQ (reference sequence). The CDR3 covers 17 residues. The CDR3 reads CASSVWREAVSYNEQFF. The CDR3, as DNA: TGTGCCAGCAGTGTCTGGCGGGAGGCCGTCTCCTACAATGAGCAGTTCTTC. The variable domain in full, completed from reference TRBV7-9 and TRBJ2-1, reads DTGVSQNPRHKITKRGQNVTFRCDPISEHNRLYWYRQTLGQGPEFLTYFQNEAQLEKSRLLSDRFSAERPKGSFSTLEIQRTEQGDSAMYLCASSVWREAVSYNEQFFGPGTRLTVL.

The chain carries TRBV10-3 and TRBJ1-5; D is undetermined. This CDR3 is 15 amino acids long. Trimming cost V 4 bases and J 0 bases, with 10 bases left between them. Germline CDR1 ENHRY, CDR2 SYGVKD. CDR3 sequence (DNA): TGTGCCATCAGTGCGGGCGCAGGTAGCAATCAGCCCCAGCATTTT. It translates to CAISAGAGSNQPQHF.

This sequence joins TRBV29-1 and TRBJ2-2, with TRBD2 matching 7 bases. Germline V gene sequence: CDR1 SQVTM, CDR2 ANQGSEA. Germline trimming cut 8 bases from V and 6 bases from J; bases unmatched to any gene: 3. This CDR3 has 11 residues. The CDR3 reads CSTSGAGELFF. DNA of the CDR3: TGCAGCACCAGCGGGGCCGGGGAGCTGTTTTTT.

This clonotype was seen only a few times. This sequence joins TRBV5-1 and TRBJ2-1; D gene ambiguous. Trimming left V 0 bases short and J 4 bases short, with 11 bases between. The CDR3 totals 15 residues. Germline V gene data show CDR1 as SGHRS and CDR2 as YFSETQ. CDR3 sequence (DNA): TGCGCCAGCAGCTTGGATCGGCTTGGTTACAATGAGCAGTTCTTC. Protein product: CASSLDRLGYNEQFF.

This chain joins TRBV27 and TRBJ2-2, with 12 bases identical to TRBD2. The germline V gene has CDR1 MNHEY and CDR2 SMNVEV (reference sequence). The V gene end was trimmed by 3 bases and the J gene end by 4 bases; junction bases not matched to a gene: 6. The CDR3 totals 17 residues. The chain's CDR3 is CASSFLTSGRTTGELFF. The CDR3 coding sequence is TGTGCCAGCAGTTTCTTGACTAGCGGGAGAACCACCGGGGAGCTGTTTTTT.

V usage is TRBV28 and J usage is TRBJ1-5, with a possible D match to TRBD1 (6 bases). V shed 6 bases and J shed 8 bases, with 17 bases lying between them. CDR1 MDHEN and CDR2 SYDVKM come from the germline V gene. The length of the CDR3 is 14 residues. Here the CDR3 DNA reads TGTGCCAGCAGAGCCGGGACAAAGGGGGAGCCCCAGCATTTT. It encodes CASRAGTKGEPQHF.

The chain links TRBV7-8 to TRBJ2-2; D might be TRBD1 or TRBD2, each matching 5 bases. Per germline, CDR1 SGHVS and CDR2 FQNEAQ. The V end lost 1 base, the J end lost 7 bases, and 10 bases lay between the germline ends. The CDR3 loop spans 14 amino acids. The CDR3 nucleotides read TGTGCCAGCAGCTTAGTCGGGGCGGACGGGGAGCTGTTTTTT. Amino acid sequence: CASSLVGADGELFF.

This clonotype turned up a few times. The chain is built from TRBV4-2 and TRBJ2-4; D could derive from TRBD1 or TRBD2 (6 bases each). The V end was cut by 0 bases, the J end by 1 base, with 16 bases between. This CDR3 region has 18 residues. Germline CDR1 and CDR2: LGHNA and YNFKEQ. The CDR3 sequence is CASSQEGGGILAKNIQYF. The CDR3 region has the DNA TGTGCCAGCAGCCAAGAGGGGGGCGGGATCCTTGCCAAAAACATTCAGTACTTC.

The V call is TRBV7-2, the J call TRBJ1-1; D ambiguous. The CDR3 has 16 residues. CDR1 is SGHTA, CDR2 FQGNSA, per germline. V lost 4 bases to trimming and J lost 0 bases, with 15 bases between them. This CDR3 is CASSSPQAQMNTEAFF. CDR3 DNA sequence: TGTGCCAGCAGCTCCCCCCAGGCGCAGATGAACACTGAAGCTTTCTTT.

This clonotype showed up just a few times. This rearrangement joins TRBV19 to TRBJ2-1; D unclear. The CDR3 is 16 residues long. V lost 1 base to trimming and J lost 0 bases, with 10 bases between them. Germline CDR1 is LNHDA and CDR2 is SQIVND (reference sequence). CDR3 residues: CASSIGRFSSYNEQFF. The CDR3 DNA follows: TGTGCCAGTAGTATAGGCCGTTTCAGCTCCTACAATGAGCAGTTCTTC.

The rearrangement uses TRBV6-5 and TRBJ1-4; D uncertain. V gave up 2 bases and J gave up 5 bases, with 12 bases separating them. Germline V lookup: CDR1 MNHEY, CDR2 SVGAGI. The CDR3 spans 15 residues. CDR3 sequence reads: CASSYPPAGNEKLFF. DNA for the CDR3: TGTGCCAGCAGTTACCCCCCTGCCGGCAATGAAAAACTGTTTTTT.

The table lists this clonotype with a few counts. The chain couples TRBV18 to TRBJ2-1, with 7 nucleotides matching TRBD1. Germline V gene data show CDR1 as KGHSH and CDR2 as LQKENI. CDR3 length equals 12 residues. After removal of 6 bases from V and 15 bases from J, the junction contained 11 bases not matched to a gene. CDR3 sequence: CASSQGQPVGFF. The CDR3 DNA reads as TGTGCCAGCTCGCAGGGACAGCCCGTTGGGTTCTTC.

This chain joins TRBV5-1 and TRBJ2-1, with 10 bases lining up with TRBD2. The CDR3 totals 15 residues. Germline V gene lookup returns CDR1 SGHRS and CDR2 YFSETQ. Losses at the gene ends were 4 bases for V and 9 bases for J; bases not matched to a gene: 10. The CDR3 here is CASSQRAGGPSEQFF. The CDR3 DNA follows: TGCGCCAGCAGCCAGCGAGCGGGAGGGCCGAGTGAGCAGTTCTTC.

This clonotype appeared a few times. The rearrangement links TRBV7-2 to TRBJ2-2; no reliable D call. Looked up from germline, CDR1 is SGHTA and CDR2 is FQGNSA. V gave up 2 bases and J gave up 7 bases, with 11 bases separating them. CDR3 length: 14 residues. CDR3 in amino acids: CASSLTLGVGELFF. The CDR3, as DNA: TGTGCCAGCAGCTTAACTCTAGGTGTCGGGGAGCTGTTTTTT.

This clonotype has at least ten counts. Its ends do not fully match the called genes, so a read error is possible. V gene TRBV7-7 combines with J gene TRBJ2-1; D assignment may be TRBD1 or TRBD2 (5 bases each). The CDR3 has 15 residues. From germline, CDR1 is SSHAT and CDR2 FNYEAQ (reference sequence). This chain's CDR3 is CASSLLQGGGSEQFF. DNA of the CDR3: TGTGCTAGCAGCTTACTTCAGGGTGGGGGATCTGAGCAGTTCTTC.

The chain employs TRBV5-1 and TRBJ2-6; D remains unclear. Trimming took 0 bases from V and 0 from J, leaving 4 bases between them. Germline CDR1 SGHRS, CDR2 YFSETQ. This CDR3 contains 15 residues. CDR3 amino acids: CASSLANSGANVLTF. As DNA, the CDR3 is TGCGCCAGCAGCTTGGCAAACTCTGGGGCCAACGTCCTGACTTTC.

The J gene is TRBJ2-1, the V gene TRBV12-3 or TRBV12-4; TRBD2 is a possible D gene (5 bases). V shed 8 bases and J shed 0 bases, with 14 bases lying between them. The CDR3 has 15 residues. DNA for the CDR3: TGTGCCAGCGGAGTAGCCGGACTCTCCTACAATGAGCAGTTCTTC. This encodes CASGVAGLSYNEQFF.